This TCR beta chain stems from a study of blood T cell repertoires in COVID-19. Here immunoSEQ multiplex PCR was the method, and the copy in TCRdb shows in-frame clones only, minus some. The sample consists of 200,000 to 250,000 clones, approximately 90% of them appearing once. The receptor comes from a woman between 25 and 40 years old who had recovered from COVID-19. The sequenced material came from PBMCs or T cells enriched from blood (not recorded which).

The CDR3 DNA is TGTGCCAGCACCAAGACGGAGACCTACGAGCAGTACTTC. This codes for CASTKTETYEQYF. The chain links TRBV6-5 to TRBJ2-7; no clear D gene. V was pared by 7 bases and J by 2 bases, with 12 bases between. This CDR3 has 13 amino acids. In germline, CDR1 is MNHEY, CDR2 SVGAGI.